A selection of T cell receptor beta chains follows, all from one sample in a study of T cells in Graves' hyperthyroidism and ophthalmopathy. A single record per CDR3 protein comes from TCRdb applying MiXCR to the multiplex PCR reads. This sample has about 560,000 distinct CDR3 sequences, with approximately 15% found just once. The sample was blood. The source of these receptors is a woman under 30 with Graves' hyperthyroidism. Both conserved end residues are part of each CDR3. D genes are given only for firm matches. Not all rows give a size; the values are once, few, many and, for expanded clones, a class.

>TRBJ2-7|many|TRBV7-2|-
TGTGCCAGCAGCTTCGGGCGGATCTACGAGCAGTACTTC
CASSFGRIYEQYF
>TRBJ1-5|-|TRBV19|TRBD1
TGTGCCAGTAGTGGGGGACAGGCCAGCAATCAGCCCCAGCATTTT
CASSGGQASNQPQHF
>TRBJ1-2|-|TRBV4-2|TRBD1
TGTGCCACCCAGACAGGGGACTATGGCTACACCTTC
CATQTGDYGYTF
>TRBJ2-7|many|TRBV28|-
TGTGCCAGCAGTTTAGGGCTGACTAGGGGCGAGCAGTACTTC
CASSLGLTRGEQYF
>TRBJ2-7|few|TRBV7-9|TRBD1
TGTGCCAGCAGCTCACAGGGGCGGAAAGGGGAGCAGTACTTC
CASSSQGRKGEQYF
>TRBJ2-3|few|TRBV7-9|-
TGTGCCAGCAGCTCGCCGGGGGCAGATACGCAGTATTTT
CASSSPGADTQYF
>TRBJ1-2|-|TRBV28|-
TGTGCCAGCAGTTTACAGGGGCTTTATGGCTACACCTTC
CASSLQGLYGYTF
>TRBJ2-1|few|TRBV11-2|TRBD2
TGTGCCAGCAGCCAATCTAGCGGGAGGGCCGGTGAGCAGTTCTTC
CASSQSSGRAGEQFF
>TRBJ1-5|few|TRBV30|TRBD1
TGTGCCCAAGGACAGGGGGAGGGTCAGCCCCAGCATTTT
CAQGQGEGQPQHF
>TRBJ1-2|-|TRBV5-1|TRBD1
TGCGCCAGCAGCCCCGGGACAGGACCCCATGGCTACACCTTC
CASSPGTGPHGYTF
>TRBJ1-1|-|TRBV27|-
TGTGCCAGCAGCAGACACCAGATGAACACTGAAGCTTTCTTT
CASSRHQMNTEAFF
>TRBJ1-1|many|TRBV3-1|-
TGTGCCAGCAGCCACGGACGGTGGAACACTGAAGCTTTCTTT
CASSHGRWNTEAFF
>TRBJ1-1|-|TRBV29-1|-
TGCAGCGTTGAAGAAAAGGTCGAAGCTTTCTTT
CSVEEKVEAFF
>TRBJ2-5|-|TRBV3-1|-
TGTGCCAGCAGTGGGCGGGTTCCGGGCTTGGTTGGAGAGGAGACCCAGTACTTC
CASSGRVPGLVGEETQYF
>TRBJ1-2|-|TRBV9|-
TGTGCCAGCAGCCCCCAGCTGTGGGGAAACTATGGCTACACCTTC
CASSPQLWGNYGYTF
>TRBJ1-1|-|TRBV6-1|-
TGTGCCAGCAAAGACTACAACACTGAAGCTTTCTTT
CASKDYNTEAFF
>TRBJ1-2|-|TRBV24-1|TRBD1
TGTGCCACCAGTCCCGGGACAGGGGGCGTCGATGGCTACACCTTC
CATSPGTGGVDGYTF
>TRBJ2-1|-|TRBV19|-
TGTGCCAGTAGTCCGACGGCCGACTATGAGCAGTTCTTC
CASSPTADYEQFF
>TRBJ1-1|many|TRBV2|-
TGTGCCAGCAGTGCAGTAAAGAACACTGAAGCTTTCTTT
CASSAVKNTEAFF
>TRBJ2-1|-|TRBV29-1|TRBD2
TGCAGCGTTCCCCCTATTGGGAGGGAGTTCTACGATGAGCAGTTCTTC
CSVPPIGREFYDEQFF
>TRBJ2-5|many|TRBV20-1|-
TGCAGTGCTAGAGATGGAGAGGGCAAGAAGACCCAGTACTTC
CSARDGEGKKTQYF
>TRBJ2-1|many|TRBV27|-
TGTGCCAGCAGTCACGACACAGGTCTTGAGCAGTTCTTC
CASSHDTGLEQFF
>TRBJ2-7|-|TRBV4-1|-
TGTGCCAGCAGCCAAGACAGGCTAACCTTGTACGAGCAGTACTTC
CASSQDRLTLYEQYF
>TRBJ2-1|-|TRBV19|-
TGTGCCAGTAGTATAACGGCACCCAATGAGCAGTTCTTC
CASSITAPNEQFF
>TRBJ2-1|-|TRBV9|-
TGTGCCAGCAGCGTAGCAGGGACCCCCCCCCATGAGCAGTTCTTC
CASSVAGTPPHEQFF
>TRBJ2-7|-|TRBV7-2|-
TGTGCCAGCAGCTTAGAGGGGGGGCCAACCTACGCCTTCGAGCAGTACTTC
CASSLEGGPTYAFEQYF
>TRBJ2-3|few|TRBV27|-
TGTGCCAGCAGTCCCATCCAGGGGAGTGGCCAATCTGGGCAGTATTTT
CASSPIQGSGQSGQYF
>TRBJ1-2|many|TRBV3-1|-
TGTGCCAGCAGCCAAGATTCGGGGCGCGGCTACACCTTC
CASSQDSGRGYTF
>TRBJ2-1|-|TRBV11-2|TRBD2
TGTGCCAGCGACTTCGCCGGCGCGGGAGGGCCCAAAGAGCAGTTCTTC
CASDFAGAGGPKEQFF
>TRBJ2-7|many|TRBV5-1|TRBD1
TGCGCCAGCAGCATACGACAGGGATCCTACGAGCAGTACTTC
CASSIRQGSYEQYF
>TRBJ1-4|few|TRBV7-2|TRBD1
TGTGCCAGCAGCTTAGACCCGACAGGGGGGAATGAAAAACTGTTTTTT
CASSLDPTGGNEKLFF
>TRBJ1-1|few|TRBV7-9|-
TGTGCCAGCAGCTTAGTGACAGAACCATACACTGAAGCTTTCTTT
CASSLVTEPYTEAFF
>TRBJ1-1|-|TRBV6-2/TRBV6-3|-
TGTGCCAGCAGTTCCGGACAGCCTGCCACTGAAGCTTTCTTT
CASSSGQPATEAFF
>TRBJ2-1|-|TRBV5-5|-
TGTGCCAGCAGCTCACAGGGACCCAATGAGCAGTTCTTC
CASSSQGPNEQFF
>TRBJ1-1|few|TRBV19|-
TGTGCCAGTAGACTTCTCGGGGGCACTGAAGCTTTCTTT
CASRLLGGTEAFF
>TRBJ2-3|many|TRBV2|-
TGTGCCAGAGCTGGGGACACAGGCACAGATACGCAGTATTTT
CARAGDTGTDTQYF
>TRBJ2-6|few|TRBV6-2/TRBV6-3|-
TGTGCCAGCAGTTACTCCGTGGGGGTCTCTGGGGCCAACGTCCTGACTTTC
CASSYSVGVSGANVLTF
>TRBJ1-3|many|TRBV7-9|-
TGTGCCAGCAACAGGGAGGGTGCCTCTGGAAACACCATATATTTT
CASNREGASGNTIYF
>TRBJ1-2|few|TRBV7-8|-
TGTGCCAGCAGCTTAGGGCGGTCCGGTGGCTACACCTTC
CASSLGRSGGYTF
>TRBJ2-1|many|TRBV27|TRBD1
TGTGCCAGCAGTTTATGGGGACAGGGCTTGAATGAGCAGTTCTTC
CASSLWGQGLNEQFF
>TRBJ2-1|many|TRBV24-1|TRBD1
TGTGCCACCAGTGATTACGGACAGGGCGAAAAAGGCGATGAGCAGTTCTTC
CATSDYGQGEKGDEQFF
>TRBJ2-1|few|TRBV5-6|-
TGTGCCAGCAGCTTCCAAGCTGTTGAGCAGTTCTTC
CASSFQAVEQFF